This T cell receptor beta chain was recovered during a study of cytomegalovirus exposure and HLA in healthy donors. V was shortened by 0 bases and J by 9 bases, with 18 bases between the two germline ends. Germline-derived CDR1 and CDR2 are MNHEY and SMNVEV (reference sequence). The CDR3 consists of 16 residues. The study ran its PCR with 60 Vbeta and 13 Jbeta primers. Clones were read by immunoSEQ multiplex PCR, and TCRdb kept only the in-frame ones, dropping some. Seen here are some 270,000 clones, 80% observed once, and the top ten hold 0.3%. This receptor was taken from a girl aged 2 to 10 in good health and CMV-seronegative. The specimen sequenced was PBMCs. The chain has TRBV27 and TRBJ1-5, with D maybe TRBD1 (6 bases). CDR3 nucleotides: TGTGCCAGCAGTTTATCGGGGTGGCCAGGGGATACGCCCCAGCATTTT. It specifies CASSLSGWPGDTPQHF.